This paragraph reports one T cell receptor (beta chain). What it binds is not known. The sample belongs to a study of OX40 agonist ivuxolimab in advanced cancers. Study results and limitations: CD4+ and CD8+ T cells in blood underwent clonal expansion by week 6 at 0.1 to 3.0 mg/kg.

The CDR3 runs 16 residues. V was pared by 0 bases and J by 0 bases, with 9 bases between. Germline lookup yields CDR1 KGHSH and CDR2 LQKENI. Data came from immunoSEQ multiplex PCR; TCRdb stores just in-frame clones and leaves some out. This sample has about 48,000 clones, with 75% to 85% found just once. The origin of this receptor is an adult with an advanced solid tumor such as melanoma, head and neck, liver or kidney cancer. The source material was CD4+ or CD8+ T cells sorted from blood, sampled in a trial of the OX40 agonist ivuxolimab. The V and J genes are TRBV18 and TRBJ2-1; no clear D. This CDR3 reads CASSPPHPYSYNEQFF. CDR3 in DNA: TGTGCCAGCTCACCACCCCACCCCTACTCCTACAATGAGCAGTTCTTC.